The clone carrying this T cell receptor beta chain came up many times. The antigen is undetermined. Per the germline V gene, CDR1 is MNHEY and CDR2 is SVGAGI. V gave up 2 bases and J gave up 0 bases, with 9 bases separating them. The CDR3 loop spans 15 amino acids. This sample was taken from a study of identical twins. Study results and limitations: Twins showed weaker excess sharing in their beta out-of-frame sequences. Analyses based on zero insertions could be partly confounded by invariant MAIT and iNKT cells.

A universal primer site was created by template switching, with the cDNA bearing unique molecular identifiers. A single record per CDR3 protein comes from TCRdb applying MiXCR to the 5' RACE reads. The sample includes 1.5 million to 2 million distinct CDR3 sequences, less than 40% of them seen just once. All donors comprised healthy Caucasians. The sample comprised cord blood. The clonotype comes from a newborn girl in good health. This chain links TRBV6-5 with TRBJ2-3; D is unresolved. The CDR3 nucleotides are TGTGCCAGCAGTTACAGGGCTCCTAGCACAGATACGCAGTATTTT. Translation: CASSYRAPSTDTQYF.